A single sample gave rise to the 23 T cell receptor beta chains below, sequenced in a study of identical twins. Each CDR3 protein is one row after TCRdb ran MiXCR on the 5' RACE reads. Of about 530,000 distinct CDR3 sequences detected, approximately 14% appear once; the ten largest clones hold 0.35% to 0.45%. These data were also reused for a study on yellow fever vaccine responses in identical twins.

The sample taken for sequencing was CD4+ T cells sorted from blood. The receptor set was obtained from a woman between 18 and 29 years old in good health.

The V and J genes are TRBV2 and TRBJ2-7; 7 nucleotides agree with TRBD1. There are 14 residues in the CDR3. CDR1 SNHLY and CDR2 FYNNEI come from the germline V gene. J gave up 6 bases and V 1 base, and 6 bases lay outside the gene matches. CDR3 region: CASSEEGATGEQYF. DNA for the CDR3: TGTGCCAGCAGTGAAGAGGGGGCTACGGGCGAGCAGTACTTC.

This clonotype showed up just a few times. V and J are TRBV28 and TRBJ2-1, with 13 nucleotides matching TRBD2. The CDR3 extends over 18 amino acids. CDR1 MDHEN and CDR2 SYDVKM come from the germline V gene. J was trimmed by 5 bases and V by 3 bases; bases with no gene match: 10. Written as DNA, the CDR3 is TGTGCCAGCAGTTTTACTGGGGGGGGACTAGCGGGGAACAATGAGCAGTTCTTC. Translation: CASSFTGGGLAGNNEQFF.

This clonotype was observed at least ten times. The chain joins TRBV7-9 to TRBJ1-5; no definite D call. V was pared by 6 bases and J by 5 bases, with 8 bases between. This CDR3 spans 12 amino acids. The V gene's germline CDR1 is SEHNR and CDR2 FQNEAQ (reference sequence). The CDR3, as DNA: TGTGCCAGCAGTCACAAAGATCAGCCCCAGCATTTT. Its protein is CASSHKDQPQHF. Drawing the rest from reference TRBV7-9 and TRBJ1-5, the complete variable domain is DTGVSQNPRHKITKRGQNVTFRCDPISEHNRLYWYRQTLGQGPEFLTYFQNEAQLEKSRLLSDRFSAERPKGSFSTLEIQRTEQGDSAMYLCASSHKDQPQHFGDGTRLSIL.

A few counts support this clonotype. This chain uses TRBV20-1 with TRBJ2-7, with D possibly matching TRBD1 (5 bases). V shed 6 bases and J shed 3 bases, with 12 bases lying between them. The CDR3 spans 12 residues. The V gene's germline CDR1 is DFQATT and CDR2 SNEGSKA (reference sequence). The CDR3 region is CSAHQRGYEQYV. For the CDR3, the DNA is TGCAGTGCCCACCAAAGGGGCTACGAGCAGTACGTC.

The chain links TRBV6-1 to TRBJ2-7, with 9 bases fitting TRBD1. V was pared by 6 bases and J by 3 bases, with 6 bases of the junction left unmatched. The germline gives CDR1 MNHNS, CDR2 SASEGT. This CDR3 has 14 amino acids. CDR3 region: CASRIRDRVYEQYV. The DNA of the CDR3 is TGTGCCAGCAGGATCCGGGACAGGGTCTACGAGCAGTACGTC.

This rearrangement joins TRBV9 to TRBJ2-7; perhaps TRBD1 as D (5 bases). CDR1 SGDLS and CDR2 YYNGEE come from the germline V gene. Trimming removed 4 bases at V and 3 bases at J, with 11 bases between. The CDR3 has 13 residues. This CDR3 is CASSQDTFYEQYF. Here the CDR3 DNA reads TGTGCCAGCAGCCAGGACACGTTCTACGAGCAGTACTTC.

The V gene is TRBV5-1, the J gene TRBJ2-1; D possibly corresponds to TRBD2 (6 bases). Germline loops: CDR1 SGHRS, CDR2 YFSETQ. The ends were cut back, 0 bases at V and 7 bases at J, with 14 bases in the middle. The CDR3 sequence is 15 residues long. The CDR3 loop is CASSLEGGSGNEQFF. The CDR3 coding sequence is TGCGCCAGCAGCTTGGAGGGAGGATCGGGGAATGAGCAGTTCTTC.

The chain combines TRBV6-1 with TRBJ2-3; unclear D gene. The V end was cut by 6 bases, the J end by 1 base, with 17 bases between. The germline CDR1 and CDR2 sequences are MNHNS and SASEGT. The CDR3 spans 16 residues. The CDR3 DNA is TGTGCCAGCAGCCCCAACGAAGGACGCCGCACAGATACGCAGTATTTT. Translated: CASSPNEGRRTDTQYF.

The V gene is TRBV24-1, the J gene TRBJ1-2, with 8 bases that match TRBD1. CDR3 size: 13 residues. The ends lost 5 bases at V and 10 bases at J; junction bases unmatched: 8. Looked up from germline, CDR1 is KGHDR and CDR2 is SFDVKD. The CDR3 reads CATSVGTGGIYTF. For the CDR3, the DNA is TGTGCCACCAGTGTTGGAACAGGGGGGATCTACACCTTC.

This clonotype was counted many times. The chain couples TRBV11-2 to TRBJ2-3, with D possibly being TRBD1 or TRBD2 (5 bases each). The CDR3 is made up of 13 amino acids. V shed 2 bases and J shed 8 bases, with 11 bases lying between them. Germline-derived CDR1 and CDR2 are SGHAT and FQNNGV. CDR3 loop: CASSLMGDGTQYF. CDR3 DNA sequence: TGTGCCAGCAGCTTAATGGGGGACGGTACGCAGTATTTT.

Notes on this clonotype: Given a much more abundant clone one base away, this may be a read error. The genes are TRBV5-5 and TRBJ2-2; TRBD2 is a possible D gene (6 bases). Germline V gene sequence: CDR1 SGHKS, CDR2 YYEKEE (reference sequence). The length of the CDR3 is 15 residues. In DNA, the CDR3 is TGTGCCAGCAGCTTGACGGATCTGAACACCGGGGGGCTGTTTTTT. It codes for CASSLTDLNTGGLFF.

This clonotype has only a few counts. The chain links TRBV28 to TRBJ2-2; tentatively, D is TRBD1 or TRBD2 (5 bases each). V dropped 4 bases and J dropped 4 bases, with 13 bases sitting between them. Germline-derived CDR1 and CDR2 are MDHEN and SYDVKM. The CDR3 loop spans 15 amino acids. The CDR3 DNA reads as TGTGCCAGCAGTTCCCGACCGGGGCCCACCGGGGAGCTGTTTTTT. It encodes CASSSRPGPTGELFF. The full variable domain, with the rest looked up from reference TRBV28 and TRBJ2-2, is DVKVTQSSRYLVKRTGEKVFLECVQDMDHENMFWYRQDPGLGLRLIYFSYDVKMKEKGDIPEGYSVSREKKERFSLILESASTNQTSMYLCASSSRPGPTGELFFGEGSRLTVL.

This clonotype was found many times. V is TRBV24-1 and J is TRBJ1-1; D perhaps matches TRBD1 (6 bases). Germline loops: CDR1 KGHDR, CDR2 SFDVKD. The CDR3 contains 13 residues. Trimming took off 7 bases at V and 4 bases at J, with 12 bases between the two ends. CDR3 sequence reads: CATRKQGSTEAFF. As DNA, the CDR3 is TGTGCCACCAGAAAACAGGGTTCCACTGAAGCTTTCTTT.

The J gene is TRBJ2-2, the V gene TRBV12-3 or TRBV12-4, with 8 positions matching TRBD2. The CDR3 runs 15 residues. Trimming took 3 bases from V and 4 from J; bases not matched to a gene: 4. The CDR3 sequence is CASSFGAGGTGELFF. CDR3 nucleotides: TGTGCCAGCAGTTTTGGTGCGGGAGGCACCGGGGAGCTGTTTTTT.

The CDR3 coding sequence is TGTGCCACCAGTGAGCCGGGGGGCTCCTACAATGAGCAGTTCTTC. The encoded protein is CATSEPGGSYNEQFF. The chain uses TRBV24-1 and TRBJ2-1; 7 bases fit TRBD2. The CDR3 is 15 residues long. V shed 4 bases and J 0 bases; nucleotides not matched to a gene: 2. From germline, CDR1 is KGHDR and CDR2 SFDVKD.

This clonotype was picked up many times. The rearrangement joins TRBV29-1 to TRBJ2-5; D tentatively fits TRBD1 or TRBD2 (5 bases each). CDR1 is SQVTM and CDR2 is ANQGSEA in the germline V gene. The CDR3 is 14 amino acids. Trimming cost V 4 bases and J 5 bases, with 17 bases left between them. As DNA, the CDR3 is TGCAGCGTTGGGAGCGGACACATCGGGGAGACCCAGTACTTC. Its translation is CSVGSGHIGETQYF. Full variable domain (missing parts from reference TRBV29-1 and TRBJ2-5): SAVISQKPSRDICQRGTSLTIQCQVDSQVTMMFWYRQQPGQSLTLIATANQGSEATYESGFVIDKFPISRPNLTFSTLTVSNMSPEDSSIYLCSVGSGHIGETQYFGPGTRLLVL.

This clonotype was observed a handful of times. The chain carries TRBV20-1 and TRBJ2-5; 8 nucleotides align to TRBD1. CDR1 is DFQATT and CDR2 is SNEGSKA in the germline V gene (reference sequence). The trim removed 5 bases at V and 1 base at J, leaving 3 bases unmatched. CDR3 length: 13 amino acids. The CDR3 reads CSASGTGQETQYF. The CDR3 DNA is TGCAGTGCTTCCGGGACAGGCCAAGAGACCCAGTACTTC.

This clonotype was seen a handful of times. This chain joins TRBV6-1 and TRBJ2-2; D unresolved. Trimming shortened V by 4 bases and J by 4 bases, and 13 bases separated the two germline ends. The CDR3 has 15 residues. Per the germline V gene, CDR1 is MNHNS and CDR2 is SASEGT. CDR3 nucleotide sequence: TGTGCCAGCAGTGGAATGTACAGTAGCACCGGGGAGCTGTTTTTT. It specifies CASSGMYSSTGELFF.

The V and J genes are TRBV7-9 and TRBJ2-2; D is unresolved. The V gene's germline CDR1 is SEHNR and CDR2 FQNEAQ (reference sequence). Trimming left V 2 bases short and J 5 bases short, with 9 bases between. The CDR3 runs 14 residues. The CDR3 sequence is CASSLNDITGELFF. CDR3 DNA sequence: TGTGCCAGCAGCTTAAACGACATTACCGGGGAGCTGTTTTTT.

This clonotype was observed a few times. J is TRBJ1-2 and V is TRBV20-1; no clear D. Per the germline V gene, CDR1 is DFQATT and CDR2 is SNEGSKA (reference sequence). Trimming cost V 3 bases and J 8 bases, with 16 bases left between them. The CDR3 loop spans 13 amino acids. The CDR3 reads CSASLPRPGGYTF. DNA of the CDR3: TGCAGTGCTAGCCTCCCCCGACCGGGGGGCTACACCTTC.

The V and J genes are TRBV7-3 and TRBJ1-6; D is possibly TRBD1 (5 bases). V gave up 5 bases and J gave up 6 bases, with 14 bases separating them. The CDR3 is 15 residues long. The germline V gene has CDR1 SGHTA and CDR2 FQGTGA. CDR3: CASSGNGARNSPLHF. Written as DNA, the CDR3 is TGTGCCAGCAGCGGGAACGGGGCCCGTAATTCACCCCTCCACTTT.

There are a few counts of this clonotype. The chain is built from TRBV11-2 and TRBJ2-7; TRBD2 agrees at 15 bases. J was trimmed by 4 bases and V by 1 base; bases with no gene match: 14. The CDR3 runs to 20 residues. Germline assignment: CDR1 SGHAT and CDR2 FQNNGV. CDR3 bases: TGTGCCAGCAGCTTAGTTGTGGGGATCGGACTAGCGGGAGGGCCGTACGAGCAGTACTTC. It is translated as CASSLVVGIGLAGGPYEQYF.

The table lists this clonotype with many counts. V gene TRBV5-1 combines with J gene TRBJ2-1; 8 nucleotides align to TRBD2. This CDR3 contains 17 residues. V gave up 4 bases and J gave up 0 bases; unmatched junction bases: 9. Germline-derived CDR1 and CDR2 are SGHRS and YFSETQ. For the CDR3, the DNA is TGCGCCAGCAGCCGCCATGGAAGCGGGAGCTCCTACAATGAGCAGTTCTTC. It is translated as CASSRHGSGSSYNEQFF.